A selection of T cell receptor beta chains follows, all from one sample in a study of radiotherapy plus CTLA-4 blockade in lung cancer. The table came from immunoSEQ multiplex PCR; TCRdb's copy has only in-frame clones and leaves some out. The sample holds roughly 110,000 clones; more than 75% are singletons and the top ten take over 2%. Sequences were derived from peripheral blood, sampled from a patient treated with radiotherapy plus ipilimumab. The receptors shown here come from a human donor with non-small cell lung cancer that progressed on radiotherapy plus ipilimumab. Some clones in this sample may be carry-over from other donors' samples. Each CDR3 is given without its conserved first and last residue. The order of the fields is V gene, CDR3 length, J gene, CDR3 protein.

>TRBV4-2|12|TRBJ2-7
ASGLPSESYEQY
>TRBV7-3|12|TRBJ2-1
ASSFGGEYNEQF
>TRBV5-1|15|TRBJ2-3
ASSLWRGGPLTDTQY
>TRBV5-1|10|TRBJ1-1
ASSFEGWPAF
>TRBV19|14|TRBJ1-5
ASTWGGFPNNQPQH
>TRBV11-2|13|TRBJ2-5
ASSSPATGQETQY
>TRBV2|10|TRBJ1-5
ASNGFSGPQH
>TRBV12-5|13|TRBJ2-7
ASGPWTRLSYEQY
>TRBV4-2|12|TRBJ1-2
ASSPGQANYGYT
>TRBV5-5|14|TRBJ1-5
ASSLSGQGLVQPQH
>TRBV5-1|10|TRBJ2-1
ASRRTGDEQF
>TRBV11-2|12|TRBJ2-2
ASSLEWGAGELF
>TRBV6-5|12|TRBJ2-3
ASSYKGDTDTQY